These 10 T cell receptor beta chains came from one sample sequenced in a study of cytomegalovirus exposure and HLA in healthy donors. Researchers ran the PCR with 60 Vbeta and 13 Jbeta primers. The method was immunoSEQ multiplex PCR; TCRdb's version includes in-frame clones alone and lacks a portion of them. Here the sample spans roughly 130,000 clones, around 81% being singletons. Sequenced input: PBMCs. These receptors originate from a woman aged 45-65 years in good health and CMV-seronegative.

This chain connects TRBV28 to TRBJ1-1; 9 bases line up with TRBD1. The J segment lost 6 bases and the V segment lost 7 bases, leaving 12 bases of the junction unmatched. Germline CDR1 is MDHEN and CDR2 is SYDVKM. The CDR3 loop spans 15 amino acids. The CDR3, as DNA: TGTGCCAGCACCCTCCCGACAGGGGGTATAGCTGAAGCTTTCTTT. Encoded protein: CASTLPTGGIAEAFF.

In its sample, this clone was seen once. The V call is TRBV28, the J call TRBJ1-3; 7 nucleotides align to TRBD1. The CDR3 is 17 residues long. The germline CDR1 and CDR2 sequences are MDHEN and SYDVKM. With 4 bases clipped from V and 1 base from J, the junction kept 10 bases outside the gene matches. CDR3 bases: TGTGCCAGCAGTTCGGGGAACTCGGACAGGTCTGGAAACACCATATATTTT. As protein: CASSSGNSDRSGNTIYF.

This sequence joins TRBV6-1 and TRBJ2-1; 7 bases fit TRBD2. The CDR3 runs to 13 residues. V dropped 6 bases and J dropped 4; count of bases not matched to a gene: 3. Germline V gene sequence: CDR1 MNHNS, CDR2 SASEGT. This CDR3 is CASRRLAYNEQFF. CDR3 in DNA: TGTGCCAGCAGGCGACTAGCTTACAATGAGCAGTTCTTC.

The V and J genes are TRBV25-1 and TRBJ1-1; TRBD1 matches 7 bases. CDR3 length equals 15 residues. The germline gives CDR1 MGHDK, CDR2 SYGVNS. Trimming at V came to 4 bases and at J to 4 bases, leaving 9 bases not matched to a gene. The DNA of the CDR3 is TGTGCCAGCAGTGTTCTACAGGGGTGGGGCACTGAAGCTTTCTTT. It specifies CASSVLQGWGTEAFF.

CDR3 region: CATRGQGASSYNEQFF. The CDR3 DNA sequence: TGTGCCACCCGGGGACAGGGCGCTAGCTCCTACAATGAGCAGTTCTTC. J is TRBJ2-1 and V is TRBV6-6; 9 bases are a match to TRBD1. CDR3 length: 16 amino acids. Germline loops: CDR1 MNHNY, CDR2 SVGAGI (reference sequence). J was trimmed by 0 bases and V by 10 bases; bases with no gene match: 10.

This clone was detected once. V and J are TRBV27 and TRBJ1-1; the D is unclear. CDR1 and CDR2 (germline): MNHEY, SMNVEV (reference sequence). V was cut by 5 bases and J by 0 bases, with 28 bases left in between. This CDR3 comprises 20 residues. The CDR3 DNA reads TGTGCCAGCAGTCCCCCAGTAGTAGGGAGGGTCGGGCCTTTGAACACTGAAGCTTTCTTT. Translating it yields CASSPPVVGRVGPLNTEAFF.

The chain couples TRBV7-2 to TRBJ1-2; D is unresolved. The germline gives CDR1 SGHTA, CDR2 FQGNSA. The CDR3 runs 14 residues. V lost 2 bases and J 6 bases, leaving 13 bases between the germline ends. The chain's CDR3 is CASSLLRSSDGYTF. The CDR3 nucleotides are TGTGCCAGCAGCTTATTACGGTCTTCGGATGGCTACACCTTC. The entire variable domain, with the rest obtained from reference TRBV7-2 and TRBJ1-2, is as follows: GAGVSQSPSNKVTEKGKDVELRCDPISGHTALYWYRQSLGQGLEFLIYFQGNSAPDKSGLPSDRFSAERTGGSVSTLTIQRTQQEDSAVYLCASSLLRSSDGYTFGSGTRLTVV.

The chain combines TRBV28 with TRBJ1-5; TRBD1 is a possible D gene (5 bases). Trimming removed 5 bases from V and 0 bases from J, with 20 bases in between. Germline loops: CDR1 MDHEN, CDR2 SYDVKM. This CDR3 region has 18 residues. The CDR3 nucleotides are TGTGCCAGCAGTCCAAATGGTGGCAGGGCCTATAGCAATCAGCCCCAGCATTTT. This gives the protein CASSPNGGRAYSNQPQHF.

J is TRBJ1-4 and V is TRBV5-4; D ambiguous. The CDR3 contains 14 residues. V was cut by 1 base and J by 8 bases, with 12 bases left in between. Looked up from germline, CDR1 is SGHNT and CDR2 is YYREEE (reference sequence). The CDR3 region is CASSLRGVNEKLFF. CDR3 sequence (DNA): TGTGCCAGCAGCTTGCGGGGTGTCAACGAAAAACTGTTTTTT.

V gene TRBV7-6 combines with J gene TRBJ2-7, with TRBD2 matching over 10 bases. The CDR3 covers 14 residues. J gave up 0 bases and V 8 bases, and 4 bases lay outside the gene matches. The germline CDR1 and CDR2 sequences are SGHVS and FNYEAQ. Here the CDR3 reads CASALAGGSYEQYF. CDR3 DNA sequence: TGTGCCAGCGCCTTAGCGGGAGGCTCCTACGAGCAGTACTTC.